Each of the 17 T cell receptor beta chains below was sequenced from the same sample in a study of cytomegalovirus exposure and HLA in healthy donors. The PCR employed 60 Vbeta primers together with 13 Jbeta primers. Only in-frame clones appear in the TCRdb table, and some are missing; sequencing was by immunoSEQ multiplex PCR. The ten top clones account for 2.5% to 3%, within a sample of approximately 110,000 clones. Input material: PBMCs. All receptors come from a man aged 25-45 years in good health and CMV-seronegative.

The chain joins TRBV4-3 to TRBJ2-5; perhaps TRBD1 as D (6 bases). This CDR3 region has 16 residues. Germline V lookup: CDR1 LGHNA, CDR2 YSLEER. The germline V and J ends were trimmed by 4 bases and 4 bases, with 19 bases remaining between them. The CDR3 loop reads CASSPRDKGFGETQYF. CDR3 coding DNA: TGCGCCAGCAGCCCCCGGGACAAAGGGTTTGGAGAGACCCAGTACTTC.

The CDR3 DNA is TGCGCCAGCAGCTTGGATGGGGAGGGGCACACCATATATTTT. This encodes CASSLDGEGHTIYF. V gene TRBV5-1 combines with J gene TRBJ1-3, with D possibly matching TRBD1 (5 bases). CDR3 length: 14 residues. CDR1 is SGHRS and CDR2 is YFSETQ in the germline V gene. The V end lost 0 bases, the J end lost 8 bases, and 12 bases lay between the germline ends.

The chain combines TRBV28 with TRBJ2-1, with 10 bases lining up with TRBD2. The CDR3 is 14 amino acids. The trim removed 4 bases at V and 8 bases at J, leaving 5 bases unmatched. CDR1 is MDHEN and CDR2 is SYDVKM in the germline V gene. The CDR3 protein is CASSSSGSWDEQFF. CDR3 DNA sequence: TGTGCCAGCAGTTCTAGCGGGAGTTGGGATGAGCAGTTCTTC.

The CDR3 bases are TGTGCCAGTGGAGCGGTCTCTGGGGAGACCCAGTACTTC. Translated, it gives CASGAVSGETQYF. The chain carries TRBV19 and TRBJ2-5; possibly TRBD2 for D (5 bases). CDR1 is LNHDA and CDR2 is SQIVND in the germline V gene (reference sequence). V gave up 8 bases and J gave up 5 bases, with 15 bases separating them. CDR3 length: 13 residues.

The V gene is TRBV28, the J gene TRBJ2-2; 10 bases are shared with TRBD1. The trim removed 6 bases at V and 6 bases at J, leaving 10 bases unmatched. Per germline, CDR1 MDHEN and CDR2 SYDVKM. This CDR3 is built from 16 residues. The CDR3 nucleotides read TGTGCCAGCAGCCCTCCGAGGACAGGGGGGTCCGGGGAGCTGTTTTTT. It yields the protein CASSPPRTGGSGELFF.

This rearrangement joins TRBV27 to TRBJ2-1; 13 nucleotides align to TRBD2. The CDR3 totals 16 residues. The V gene's germline CDR1 is MNHEY and CDR2 SMNVEV (reference sequence). The junction had 3 bases not matched to a gene; V was cut back by 3 bases and J by 4 bases. As DNA, the CDR3 is TGTGCCAGCAGTTTTTCGGGACTAGCGGGATACAATGAGCAGTTCTTC. Encoded protein: CASSFSGLAGYNEQFF.

This sequence joins TRBV28 and TRBJ2-1, with TRBD2 matching over 10 bases. This CDR3 has 15 amino acids. Looked up from germline, CDR1 is MDHEN and CDR2 is SYDVKM. Trimming took 3 bases from V and 5 from J; bases not matched to a gene: 4. Here the CDR3 DNA reads TGTGCCAGCAGTTTCCCAGCGGGAGGGGACAATGAGCAGTTCTTC. Its translation is CASSFPAGGDNEQFF.

The rearrangement uses TRBV13 and TRBJ2-1; D is perhaps TRBD2 (5 bases). Trimming removed 0 bases at V and 5 bases at J, with 8 bases between. From germline, CDR1 is PRHDT and CDR2 FYEKMQ (reference sequence). This CDR3 spans 14 amino acids. For the CDR3, the DNA is TGTGCCAGCAGCTTAGGACTAGATCACAATGAGCAGTTCTTC. It is translated as CASSLGLDHNEQFF.

The rearrangement links TRBV30 to TRBJ1-2; 9 nucleotides agree with TRBD1. Per the germline V gene, CDR1 is GTSNPN and CDR2 is SVGIG (reference sequence). CDR3 length: 12 amino acids. V trimming: 0 bases; J trimming: 12 bases; junction bases outside the gene matches: 5. CDR3 in amino acids: CAWSVGQGRDTF. DNA of the CDR3: TGTGCCTGGAGTGTGGGACAGGGAAGGGACACCTTC.

CDR3 loop: CASSPVPTGENYGYTF. The DNA of the CDR3 is TGTGCCAGCTCACCGGTCCCTACAGGGGAGAACTATGGCTACACCTTC. The rearrangement joins TRBV18 to TRBJ1-2; 7 nucleotides match TRBD1. CDR1 and CDR2 (germline): KGHSH, LQKENI. This CDR3 has 16 amino acids. Losses at the gene ends were 3 bases for V and 2 bases for J; bases not matched to a gene: 9.

V usage is TRBV27 and J usage is TRBJ2-7; 7 bases are a match to TRBD1. Germline V lookup: CDR1 MNHEY, CDR2 SMNVEV (reference sequence). V shed 11 bases and J 8 bases; nucleotides not matched to a gene: 6. The CDR3 is 10 amino acids. The CDR3 loop reads CADRVSKQYF. The CDR3 DNA reads as TGTGCCGACAGGGTTTCAAAGCAGTACTTC.

As DNA, the CDR3 is TGTGCCAGCAGCTTAGGGTGGAGTAGCAATCAGCCCCAGCATTTT. This codes for CASSLGWSSNQPQHF. V usage is TRBV7-2 and J usage is TRBJ1-5; D is unresolved. The ends were cut back, 1 base at V and 0 bases at J, with 7 bases in the middle. Germline-derived CDR1 and CDR2 are SGHTA and FQGNSA. The CDR3 spans 15 residues. Variable domain in full (rest from reference TRBV7-2 and TRBJ1-5): GAGVSQSPSNKVTEKGKDVELRCDPISGHTALYWYRQSLGQGLEFLIYFQGNSAPDKSGLPSDRFSAERTGGSVSTLTIQRTQQEDSAVYLCASSLGWSSNQPQHFGDGTRLSIL.

The V call is TRBV30, the J call TRBJ1-3, with D perhaps matching TRBD1 (5 bases). The CDR3 loop spans 15 amino acids. CDR1 and CDR2 (germline): GTSNPN, SVGIG (reference sequence). Deletions cut 0 bases from V and 0 bases from J, with 9 bases between. CDR3 loop: CAWSVQDLSGNTIYF. The CDR3 bases are TGTGCCTGGAGTGTACAGGATCTCTCTGGAAACACCATATATTTT. The full variable domain, completed using reference TRBV30 and TRBJ1-3, is SQTIHQWPATLVQPVGSPLSLECTVEGTSNPNLYWYRQAAGRGLQLLFYSVGIGQISSEVPQNLSASRPQDRQFILSSKKLLLSDSGFYLCAWSVQDLSGNTIYFGEGSWLTVV.

V and J are TRBV18 and TRBJ2-7; 9 bases align to TRBD1. J lost 2 bases, V lost 1 base, and 3 bases had no gene match. Germline CDR1 and CDR2: KGHSH and LQKENI. This CDR3 spans 15 amino acids. CDR3 sequence: CASSPRRQGAYEQYF. CDR3 coding DNA: TGTGCCAGCTCACCACGCAGACAGGGGGCCTACGAGCAGTACTTC.

The gene calls are TRBV2 and TRBJ1-1, with TRBD1 identical over 7 bases. Trimming took 4 bases from V and 7 from J; bases not matched to a gene: 6. CDR3 length: 13 amino acids. Germline CDR1 is SNHLY and CDR2 is FYNNEI. The chain's CDR3 is CASSGQGLGEAFF. The CDR3 bases are TGTGCCAGCAGTGGACAGGGTTTGGGTGAAGCTTTCTTT.

The chain joins TRBV19 to TRBJ2-5, with a weak D call TRBD1 (5 bases). The DNA end is more similar to TRBJ2-7, so the J call may be wrong. The CDR3 is 14 amino acids. The germline CDR1 and CDR2 sequences are LNHDA and SQIVND (reference sequence). CDR3 sequence (DNA): TGTGCCAGTAGTTTCGGAAGGGGTTCATACGAGCAGTACTTC. As protein: CASSFGRGSYEQYF.

The chain couples TRBV11-2 to TRBJ1-1, with 7 bases lining up with TRBD1. CDR3 length: 13 amino acids. The junction had 10 bases not matched to a gene; V was cut back by 8 bases and J by 7 bases. Germline V gene data show CDR1 as SGHAT and CDR2 as FQNNGV. DNA of the CDR3: TGTGCCAGCGCAACCCGGGACAGTGTTGAAGCTTTCTTT. Protein sequence: CASATRDSVEAFF.